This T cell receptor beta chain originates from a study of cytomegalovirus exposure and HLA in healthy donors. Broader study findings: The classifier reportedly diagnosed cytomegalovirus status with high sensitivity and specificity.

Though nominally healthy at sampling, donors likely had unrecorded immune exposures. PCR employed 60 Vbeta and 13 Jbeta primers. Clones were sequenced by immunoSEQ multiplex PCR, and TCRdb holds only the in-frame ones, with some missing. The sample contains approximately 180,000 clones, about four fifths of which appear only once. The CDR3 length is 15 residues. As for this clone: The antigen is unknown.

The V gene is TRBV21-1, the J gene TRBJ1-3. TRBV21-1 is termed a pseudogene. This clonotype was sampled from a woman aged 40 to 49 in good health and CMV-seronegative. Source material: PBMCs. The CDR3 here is CASSKGGGSGNTIYF. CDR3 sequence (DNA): TGTGCCAGCAGCAAGGGAGGGGGAAGTGGAAACACCATATATTTT.